This T cell receptor beta chain originates from a study of shared clonotypes between healthy human individuals. CDR3 length: 16 amino acids. Germline lookup yields CDR1 SGHTA and CDR2 FQGTGA. V was shortened by 5 bases and J by 2 bases, with 15 bases between the two germline ends. TCRdb's copy holds only in-frame clones and misses some; the assay was immunoSEQ multiplex PCR. Seen here are some 700,000 clones, around 91% observed once, and the top ten hold around a third. The J gene is TRBJ2-2, the V gene TRBV7-3; D tentatively reads TRBD1 or TRBD2 (5 bases each). The source is a young man in good health. Some clones in this sample may be carry-over from other donors' samples. Material: memory CD8+ T cells from PBMCs. The subset denotes: CD45RO+ cells pooled with CCR7-negative TemRA cells. The CDR3 here is CASSPRDGPNTGELFF. The CDR3 DNA reads as TGTGCCAGCAGCCCCCGGGACGGTCCCAACACCGGGGAGCTGTTTTTT.